Presented here are 32 T cell receptor beta chains from one specimen sequenced in a study of CD8+CD57+ T cells in acquired aplastic anemia. TCR beta VDJ combinations and CDR3 sequences were profiled from genomic DNA. A single record per CDR3 protein comes from TCRdb applying MiXCR to the reads. This table has over 150,000 distinct CDR3 sequences, roughly 49% appearing once. Sequencing was done on patients that had shown CD8+CD57+ cell expansion by flow cytometry. The sample comprised sorted CD4+, CD8+, or CD8+CD57+ T cells (not recorded which) from PBMCs. The receptor set was obtained from a human donor with aplastic anemia.

The chain recombines TRBV20-1 with TRBJ2-2; tentatively, D is TRBD2 (6 bases). Trimming stripped 6 bases from V and 0 bases from J, with 17 bases between. The germline CDR1 and CDR2 sequences are DFQATT and SNEGSKA (reference sequence). There are 16 residues in the CDR3. The CDR3 DNA reads TGCAGTGCGGGGCGGGGAAGCGACCCGAACACCGGGGAGCTGTTTTTT. Translating it yields CSAGRGSDPNTGELFF.

This clonotype has ten or more counts. This chain links TRBV6-5 with TRBJ1-2; D not certain. The length of the CDR3 is 12 residues. Trimming took off 0 bases at V and 5 bases at J, with 4 bases between the two ends. Germline lookup yields CDR1 MNHEY and CDR2 SVGAGI. The CDR3 region is CASSYSGYGYTF. The CDR3 DNA reads TGTGCCAGCAGTTACTCGGGATATGGCTACACCTTC.

This clonotype occurred many times. The chain uses TRBV5-1 and TRBJ2-1, with 10 bases that match TRBD1. Germline CDR1 SGHRS, CDR2 YFSETQ. V was clipped by 2 bases and J by 15 bases; unmatched bases: 17. This CDR3 region has 16 residues. The CDR3 nucleotides read TGCGCCAGCAGCTTCCGACAGGGGGCCTTATGGAAGGATCGGTTCTTC. Encoded protein: CASSFRQGALWKDRFF.

This clonotype was detected only once. The genes are TRBV19 and TRBJ1-6; D unresolved. Trimming pared 5 bases from V and 10 bases from J, leaving 12 bases between. The CDR3 has 13 residues. Germline CDR1 LNHDA, CDR2 SQIVND (reference sequence). CDR3: CASSEMGNSPLHF. CDR3 DNA sequence: TGTGCCAGTAGTGAAATGGGTAACTCACCCCTCCACTTT.

This chain connects TRBV4-3 to TRBJ2-7; 8 bases align to TRBD2. This CDR3 is built from 12 residues. Germline V gives CDR1 LGHNA, CDR2 YSLEER. V lost 4 bases, J lost 6 bases, and 2 bases stayed unmatched. The CDR3 spells CASSPSGGEQYF. DNA of the CDR3: TGCGCCAGCAGCCCAAGCGGGGGCGAGCAGTACTTC.

This clonotype was observed many times. This chain uses TRBV29-1 with TRBJ1-2; D call uncertain. The CDR3 covers 12 residues. V lost 3 bases to trimming and J lost 4 bases, with 9 bases between them. Germline V lookup: CDR1 SQVTM, CDR2 ANQGSEA. In DNA form, the CDR3 reads TGCAGCGTTGACCGGGGAGCCTATGGCTACACCTTC. Residues: CSVDRGAYGYTF.

V usage is TRBV6-1 and J usage is TRBJ1-1, with TRBD1 matching over 11 bases. J lost 4 bases, V lost 3 bases, and 4 bases had no gene match. Germline CDR1 MNHNS, CDR2 SASEGT. The CDR3 contains 15 residues. This CDR3 is CASSEGQGVVTEAFF. Written as DNA, the CDR3 is TGTGCCAGCAGTGAGGGACAGGGGGTTGTCACTGAAGCTTTCTTT.

This clonotype appeared a few times. The genes are TRBV2 and TRBJ2-2; D is ambiguous. V was trimmed by 5 bases and J by 1 base, leaving 11 bases between them. Germline-derived CDR1 and CDR2 are SNHLY and FYNNEI. The CDR3 extends over 15 amino acids. The CDR3 DNA reads TGTGCCAGCAGTCAGACCCCCGAGAACACCGGGGAGCTGTTTTTT. This codes for CASSQTPENTGELFF.

In its sample, this clonotype was seen many times. The V call is TRBV5-4, the J call TRBJ1-1; TRBD1 might be the D (6 bases). Germline CDR1 reads SGHNT; CDR2 reads YYREEE (reference sequence). Trimming took off 1 base at V and 3 bases at J, with 10 bases between the two ends. The CDR3 has 14 residues. The DNA of the CDR3 is TGTGCCAGCAGCTTGACGGGGGCCGACACTGAAGCTTTCTTT. Its translation is CASSLTGADTEAFF.

This rearrangement joins TRBV10-3 to TRBJ2-7; 11 bases match TRBD2. The V gene end was trimmed by 7 bases and the J gene end by 3 bases; junction bases not matched to a gene: 8. The CDR3 length is 15 residues. CDR1 and CDR2 from the germline V gene are ENHRY and SYGVKD. The CDR3 nucleotides read TGTGCCATCATGCTTAGCGGGGGGGCCTTCTACGAGCAGTACTTC. Its translation: CAIMLSGGAFYEQYF.

This clonotype was detected ten times or more. The chain uses TRBV5-1 and TRBJ1-1; D is undetermined. The CDR3 totals 12 residues. Trimming removed 3 bases from V and 1 base from J, with 4 bases in between. From germline, CDR1 is SGHRS and CDR2 YFSETQ. The CDR3 bases are TGCGCCAGCAGCTGGGGGAACACTGAAGCTTTCTTT. Translating it yields CASSWGNTEAFF.

In its sample, this clonotype was seen many times. The chain joins TRBV25-1 to TRBJ2-1; 8 bases agree with TRBD2. CDR3 length equals 17 residues. After removal of 3 bases from V and 2 bases from J, the junction contained 9 bases not matched to a gene. In germline, CDR1 is MGHDK, CDR2 SYGVNS. The CDR3 region is CASSDGRGGYPYNEQFF. CDR3 DNA sequence: TGTGCCAGCAGTGATGGTCGGGGGGGTTACCCCTACAATGAGCAGTTCTTC.

This clonotype was counted many times. V is TRBV6-5 and J is TRBJ1-2; no clear D gene. Germline V lookup: CDR1 MNHEY, CDR2 SVGAGI. This CDR3 comprises 15 residues. V lost 2 bases and J lost 1, with 11 bases in between. CDR3 residues: CASSYRVGNNYGYTF. The DNA for the CDR3 is TGTGCCAGCAGTTACCGAGTAGGGAATAACTATGGCTACACCTTC.

Written as DNA, the CDR3 is TGTGCCAGCAGTTTTCAGCAGGGGACTAATGAAAAACTGTTTTTT. It codes for CASSFQQGTNEKLFF. The V call is TRBV12-3 or TRBV12-4, the J call TRBJ1-4; D perhaps matches TRBD1 (6 bases). V lost 3 bases to trimming and J lost 2 bases, with 10 bases between them. This CDR3 comprises 15 residues.

This rearrangement joins TRBV5-1 to TRBJ2-5, with D maybe TRBD2 (5 bases). The J call may be incorrect, as the DNA end agrees better with TRBJ2-1. The CDR3 consists of 15 residues. CDR1 is SGHRS and CDR2 is YFSETQ in the germline V gene. The CDR3 reads CASSASGNSYNEQFF. DNA of the CDR3: TGCGCCAGCAGCGCGAGCGGTAACTCCTACAATGAGCAGTTCTTC.

This clonotype was seen ten or more times. The gene calls are TRBV6-1 and TRBJ2-4, with D tentatively TRBD1 or TRBD2 (6 bases each). The CDR3 sequence is 14 residues long. CDR1 is MNHNS and CDR2 is SASEGT in the germline V gene. The V and J ends lost 6 bases and 8 bases respectively, with 17 bases between them. CDR3 sequence (DNA): TGTGCCAGCAGGGGGGGCGAGGTGGAGGACATTCAGTACTTC. It codes for CASRGGEVEDIQYF.

This rearrangement joins TRBV11-1 to TRBJ2-3; 10 bases fit TRBD1. The CDR3 has 16 residues. Germline CDR1 reads SGHAT; CDR2 reads FQDESV (reference sequence). V gave up 4 bases and J gave up 5 bases; unmatched junction bases: 9. The CDR3 coding sequence is TGTGCCAGCAGCTCCTGGGACAGGGGAGTGGGAGATACGCAGTATTTT. Protein product: CASSSWDRGVGDTQYF.

The chain carries TRBV2 and TRBJ1-3; tentative D call: TRBD1 (6 bases). CDR1 and CDR2 from the germline V gene are SNHLY and FYNNEI. The CDR3 contains 16 residues. Trimming took off 8 bases at V and 0 bases at J, with 17 bases between the two ends. The CDR3 sequence: CASAGRGRFSGNTIYF. The DNA of the CDR3 is TGTGCCAGCGCCGGACGGGGGCGGTTCTCTGGAAACACCATATATTTT.

V usage is TRBV6-4 and J usage is TRBJ2-5; TRBD2 agrees at 10 bases. Germline assignment: CDR1 MRHNA and CDR2 SNTAGT. After removal of 5 bases from V and 1 base from J, the junction contained 1 base not matched to a gene. The CDR3 runs to 14 residues. CDR3 in DNA: TGTGCCAGCAGTCGGACTAGCGGCCAAGAGACCCAGTACTTC. Amino acid sequence: CASSRTSGQETQYF.

Notes on this clonotype: A clone one base away is much larger, so this may be a read error. Without the conserved terminal phenylalanine or tryptophan, this CDR3 likely stems from a read error. DNA for the CDR3: TGTGCCAGCAGCCGGGGTGGAATGAACACTGAAGCTTTCGTT. It codes for CASSRGGMNTEAFV. This chain connects TRBV6-1 to TRBJ1-1; D gene unclear. Trimming removed 6 bases at V and 0 bases at J, with 11 bases between. This CDR3 is 14 amino acids long. Germline V lookup: CDR1 MNHNS, CDR2 SASEGT.

The V gene is TRBV7-9, the J gene TRBJ1-2; D is uncertain. The germline V and J ends were trimmed by 5 bases and 5 bases, with 6 bases remaining between them. The CDR3 loop spans 11 amino acids. CDR1 and CDR2 (germline): SEHNR, FQNEAQ (reference sequence). CDR3 DNA sequence: TGTGCCAGCAGCCTCGTTTATGGCTACACCTTC. Translation: CASSLVYGYTF.

The chain couples TRBV4-2 to TRBJ2-2; 7 bases are shared with TRBD1. V lost 3 bases, J lost 6 bases, and 10 bases stayed unmatched. Germline CDR1 LGHNA, CDR2 YNFKEQ. The CDR3 extends over 16 amino acids. CDR3 in DNA: TGTGCCAGCAGCCAGTTTGCCGGGACAGATCCCGGGGAGCTGTTTTTT. This sequence encodes CASSQFAGTDPGELFF.

This clonotype came up a few times. The J gene is TRBJ2-3, the V gene TRBV10-3; TRBD2 agrees at 7 bases. The V and J ends lost 8 bases and 6 bases, in that order; junction bases with no gene match: 11. Germline V gene lookup returns CDR1 ENHRY and CDR2 SYGVKD. This CDR3 has 14 amino acids. The CDR3, as DNA: TGTGCCATCGCCCAGGGAGGGGCATCGGATACGCAGTATTTT. Translating gives CAIAQGGASDTQYF.

In its sample, this clonotype was seen a few times. The rearrangement uses TRBV5-4 and TRBJ1-2; maybe TRBD1 (5 bases). This CDR3 is 13 amino acids long. The ends were cut back, 1 base at V and 6 bases at J, with 10 bases in the middle. The germline V gene encodes CDR1 SGHNT and CDR2 YYREEE (reference sequence). The CDR3 nucleotides read TGTGCCAGCAGCTTGTGGTGGGGGGATGGCTACACCTTC. As protein: CASSLWWGDGYTF.

In its sample, this clonotype was seen many times. The chain employs TRBV4-2 and TRBJ2-1; TRBD1 matches at 7 bases. This CDR3 spans 14 amino acids. With 1 base clipped from V and 8 bases from J, the junction kept 5 bases outside the gene matches. The V gene's germline CDR1 is LGHNA and CDR2 YNFKEQ. DNA for the CDR3: TGTGCCAGCAGCCAAGTGACAGGGTTGCATGAGCAGTTCTTC. Translating it yields CASSQVTGLHEQFF.

The chain joins TRBV24-1 to TRBJ1-1, with unresolved D. Germline loops: CDR1 KGHDR, CDR2 SFDVKD. The V end was cut by 8 bases, the J end by 10 bases, with 22 bases between. CDR3 size: 14 residues. The CDR3 protein is CATKVYLASWIAFF. CDR3 coding DNA: TGTGCCACCAAAGTATATTTAGCCTCTTGGATAGCTTTCTTT.

This clonotype was seen a single time. This CDR3 is CASSVAPLAYEQYF. The CDR3 DNA reads as TGTGCCAGCAGCGTAGCGCCCTTGGCCTACGAGCAGTACTTC. V is TRBV9 and J is TRBJ2-7; unclear D gene. Germline assignment: CDR1 SGDLS and CDR2 YYNGEE. CDR3 size: 14 residues. V shed 0 bases and J shed 2 bases, with 9 bases lying between them.

This clonotype was counted a single time. For the CDR3, the DNA is TGCAGTGCGAGGGGGACGGACGCCTACGAGCAGTACTTC. It encodes CSARGTDAYEQYF. The rearrangement uses TRBV20-1 and TRBJ2-7, with a tentative D call TRBD1 (6 bases). The CDR3 consists of 13 residues. Per the germline V gene, CDR1 is DFQATT and CDR2 is SNEGSKA (reference sequence). V lost 6 bases and J lost 2, with 14 bases in between.

Many counts were recorded for this clonotype. The chain recombines TRBV12-3 or TRBV12-4 with TRBJ2-3; the D is unclear. The CDR3 consists of 13 residues. Trimming pared 6 bases from V and 0 bases from J, leaving 7 bases between. CDR3: CASSLTSTDTQYF. DNA for the CDR3: TGTGCCAGCAGCTTGACTAGCACAGATACGCAGTATTTT.

This clonotype was counted many times. The rearrangement uses TRBV4-1 and TRBJ2-3, with TRBD2 identical over 9 bases. V lost 3 bases and J lost 2; bases outside the gene matches: 6. This CDR3 contains 16 residues. CDR1 and CDR2 (germline): MGHRA, YSYEKL. The CDR3 spells CASSQDLAGLTDTQYF. In DNA form, the CDR3 reads TGCGCCAGCAGCCAGGATCTAGCGGGGCTCACAGATACGCAGTATTTT.

This clonotype appeared once. The chain couples TRBV25-1 to TRBJ1-2; TRBD1 matches at 8 bases. This CDR3 contains 19 residues. The V gene's germline CDR1 is MGHDK and CDR2 SYGVNS. Trimming cost V 6 bases and J 3 bases; bases outside gene matches: 21. The CDR3 region has the DNA TGTGCCAGCAGCGCGGAGGACAGGGTAGAGGGGGGGTCCTACTATGGCTACACCTTC. Its protein product is CASSAEDRVEGGSYYGYTF.

This clonotype appeared a few times. The gene calls are TRBV6-1 and TRBJ2-2; D gene uncertain. CDR1 and CDR2 from the germline V gene are MNHNS and SASEGT. The CDR3 has 16 residues. Trimming removed 6 bases from V and 2 bases from J, with 16 bases in between. As DNA, the CDR3 is TGTGCCAGCAGCAAACAATTGGCGGATAACACCGGGGAGCTGTTTTTT. This encodes CASSKQLADNTGELFF.